Listed here are 21 T cell receptor beta chains from one sample, sequenced in a study of blood T cell repertoires in COVID-19. Measured with immunoSEQ multiplex PCR; TCRdb has only the in-frame clones, and not every one. The sample lists about 210,000 clones; about 83% were seen once. The sample comprised peripheral blood. The receptors were gathered from a man between 50 and 59 years old with active or convalescent COVID-19.

The V gene is TRBV30, the J gene TRBJ1-2; 9 bases fit TRBD1. The germline V gene encodes CDR1 GTSNPN and CDR2 SVGIG (reference sequence). The CDR3 has 14 amino acids. The junction had 8 bases not matched to a gene; V was cut back by 1 base and J by 8 bases. The CDR3 spells CAWSAGTGRQGYTF. CDR3 DNA sequence: TGTGCCTGGAGTGCCGGGACAGGGAGACAGGGCTACACCTTC.

The genes are TRBV4-3 and TRBJ2-2; D possibly corresponds to TRBD2 (7 bases). V lost 0 bases to trimming and J lost 3 bases, with 26 bases between them. Germline CDR1 reads LGHNA; CDR2 reads YSLEER. The CDR3 consists of 21 residues. CDR3 residues: CASSQDLLSRGGVGDTGELFF. CDR3 DNA: TGCGCCAGCAGCCAAGATCTACTATCGAGGGGGGGCGTGGGTGACACCGGGGAGCTGTTTTTT.

The chain recombines TRBV30 with TRBJ1-2; D gene uncertain. Between the trimmed V and J ends, which lost 4 bases and 5 bases, there was a span of 14 bases. The CDR3 covers 13 residues. The germline CDR1 and CDR2 sequences are GTSNPN and SVGIG (reference sequence). CDR3 protein: CAWMMGIYYGYTF. The CDR3, as DNA: TGTGCCTGGATGATGGGCATTTATTATGGCTACACCTTC.

This chain links TRBV7-2 with TRBJ1-2; D call uncertain. Germline CDR1 SGHTA, CDR2 FQGNSA. Trimming left V 5 bases short and J 6 bases short, with 16 bases between. CDR3 length: 14 residues. CDR3 sequence: CASSQISDLNGYTF. The CDR3 DNA follows: TGTGCCAGCAGCCAAATCTCTGACTTAAATGGCTACACCTTC.

The chain links TRBV6-5 to TRBJ2-2; D may be TRBD2 (5 bases). V dropped 2 bases and J dropped 5 bases, with 9 bases sitting between them. Per the germline V gene, CDR1 is MNHEY and CDR2 is SVGAGI. The CDR3 length is 14 residues. The CDR3 reads CASSYLAGTGELFF. The CDR3 DNA reads as TGTGCCAGCAGTTACCTAGCCGGAACCGGGGAGCTGTTTTTT.

The chain carries TRBV7-8 and TRBJ1-5, with D possibly matching TRBD1 (6 bases). The CDR3 loop spans 16 amino acids. Germline CDR1 reads SGHVS; CDR2 reads FQNEAQ. Trimming stripped 0 bases from V and 9 bases from J, with 18 bases between. The CDR3 DNA reads TGTGCCAGCAGCTTAGCGCGGTTACAGGGAGTTCTGCCCCAGCATTTT. Protein sequence: CASSLARLQGVLPQHF.

The chain employs TRBV28 and TRBJ2-7; the D gene is possibly TRBD1 (5 bases). CDR3 length: 14 amino acids. The germline CDR1 and CDR2 sequences are MDHEN and SYDVKM. V was shortened by 7 bases and J by 6 bases, with 19 bases between the two germline ends. CDR3 loop: CASTPLREIGEQYF. CDR3 bases: TGTGCCAGCACCCCGCTCAGGGAAATAGGCGAGCAGTACTTC.

The gene calls are TRBV7-8 and TRBJ2-5, with 12 bases aligning to TRBD2. The junction had 15 bases not matched to a gene; V was cut back by 0 bases and J by 4 bases. CDR3 length: 20 amino acids. Germline CDR1 is SGHVS and CDR2 is FQNEAQ. This chain's CDR3 is CASSLALGASGRAWGETQYF. In DNA, the CDR3 is TGTGCCAGCAGCTTAGCGCTAGGGGCTAGCGGGAGGGCCTGGGGAGAGACCCAGTACTTC.

The V and J genes are TRBV30 and TRBJ2-5; 8 nucleotides line up with TRBD2. V shed 0 bases and J 2 bases; nucleotides not matched to a gene: 2. The germline CDR1 and CDR2 sequences are GTSNPN and SVGIG (reference sequence). This CDR3 spans 14 amino acids. CDR3 loop: CAWSVGGGQETQYF. The CDR3 coding sequence is TGTGCCTGGAGTGTGGGCGGGGGGCAAGAGACCCAGTACTTC.

In this sample, this clone turned up a few times. V is TRBV9 and J is TRBJ1-2; TRBD1 agrees at 8 bases. The V segment lost 4 bases and the J segment 4 bases; nucleotides outside the gene matches: 6. Germline V CDR1 and CDR2: SGDLS, YYNGEE. The CDR3 has 14 residues. DNA of the CDR3: TGTGCCAGCAGCCCCTCGGGACAGGCCTATGGCTACACCTTC. This translates into CASSPSGQAYGYTF. The whole variable domain, filled in from reference TRBV9 and TRBJ1-2, reads DSGVTQTPKHLITATGQRVTLRCSPRSGDLSVYWYQQSLDQGLQFLIQYYNGEERAKGNILERFSAQQFPDLHSELNLSSLELGDSALYFCASSPSGQAYGYTFGSGTRLTVV.

The V call is TRBV6-5, the J call TRBJ1-5; tentatively, D is TRBD1 (6 bases). V was cut by 5 bases and J by 5 bases, with 10 bases left in between. Germline V CDR1 and CDR2: MNHEY, SVGAGI. The CDR3 loop spans 13 amino acids. The CDR3 nucleotides read TGTGCCAGCAGTCTTAGACAGGATCAGCCCCAGCATTTT. It encodes CASSLRQDQPQHF.

The rearrangement uses TRBV5-1 and TRBJ2-2, with TRBD1 identical over 7 bases. V lost 9 bases, J lost 1 base, and 12 bases stayed unmatched. The CDR3 is 16 amino acids. The germline V gene has CDR1 SGHRS and CDR2 YFSETQ. The CDR3 spells CANPIDRDQNTGELFF. DNA of the CDR3: TGCGCCAACCCCATCGACAGGGATCAGAACACCGGGGAGCTGTTTTTT. The full variable domain, its missing parts supplied by reference TRBV5-1 and TRBJ2-2, is KAGVTQTPRYLIKTRGQQVTLSCSPISGHRSVSWYQQTPGQGLQFLFEYFSETQRNKGNFPGRFSGRQFSNSRSEMNVSTLELGDSALYLCANPIDRDQNTGELFFGEGSRLTVL.

This clone was found once. The chain uses TRBV19 and TRBJ1-5; D call uncertain. The CDR3 has 16 residues. The V end lost 6 bases, the J end lost 0 bases, and 15 bases lay between the germline ends. CDR1 and CDR2 from the germline V gene are LNHDA and SQIVND (reference sequence). CDR3: CASRPGNVHSNQPQHF. CDR3 coding DNA: TGTGCCAGTAGGCCAGGCAACGTACATAGCAATCAGCCCCAGCATTTT.

The chain has TRBV28 and TRBJ2-7; unclear D gene. The V end was cut by 4 bases, the J end by 10 bases, with 14 bases between. Germline V gene sequence: CDR1 MDHEN, CDR2 SYDVKM. This CDR3 region has 12 residues. The DNA of the CDR3 is TGTGCCAGCAGTTCAACGCTGGGCGAACAGTACTTC. This translates into CASSSTLGEQYF.

The chain combines TRBV11-3 with TRBJ1-3, with D perhaps matching TRBD1 (5 bases). The CDR3 length is 15 residues. Trimming left V 0 bases short and J 0 bases short, with 6 bases between. The germline V gene has CDR1 SGHNT and CDR2 YENEEA. The CDR3 bases are TGTGCCAGCAGCTTAGACGGGGGCTCTGGAAACACCATATATTTT. Translation gives CASSLDGGSGNTIYF.

The chain combines TRBV5-1 with TRBJ2-3; 10 bases map to TRBD2. Trimming at V came to 4 bases and at J to 4 bases, leaving 15 bases not matched to a gene. This CDR3 has 18 residues. The germline V gene has CDR1 SGHRS and CDR2 YFSETQ. The CDR3 DNA sequence: TGCGCCAGCAGCCCGAAGGGGGCTAGCGGGAGAGGCGCAGATACGCAGTATTTT. Its translation is CASSPKGASGRGADTQYF.

The rearrangement links TRBV5-1 to TRBJ2-5, with unresolved D. Per germline, CDR1 SGHRS and CDR2 YFSETQ. V was clipped by 0 bases and J by 2 bases, with 5 bases between them. CDR3 length equals 13 residues. CDR3 sequence (DNA): TGCGCCAGCAGCTTGGCTATTCAAGAGACCCAGTACTTC. Its translation is CASSLAIQETQYF. The full variable domain, in which reference TRBV5-1 and TRBJ2-5 provide the parts outside the CDR3, is KAGVTQTPRYLIKTRGQQVTLSCSPISGHRSVSWYQQTPGQGLQFLFEYFSETQRNKGNFPGRFSGRQFSNSRSEMNVSTLELGDSALYLCASSLAIQETQYFGPGTRLLVL.

The chain has TRBV7-3 and TRBJ2-2; D is perhaps TRBD2 (5 bases). CDR1 SGHTA and CDR2 FQGTGA come from the germline V gene. The V end lost 7 bases, the J end lost 5 bases, and 8 bases lay between the germline ends. This CDR3 has 12 amino acids. DNA for the CDR3: TGTGCCAGCACCACGGGGACCGGGGAGCTGTTTTTT. It encodes CASTTGTGELFF.

The sample holds a few counts of this clone. V and J are TRBV28 and TRBJ1-1; unclear D gene. The CDR3 is 12 amino acids. V was cut by 3 bases and J by 7 bases, with 9 bases left in between. Germline values: CDR1 MDHEN, CDR2 SYDVKM. The CDR3 loop reads CASSFERGEAFF. DNA for the CDR3: TGTGCCAGCAGTTTTGAGAGAGGTGAAGCTTTCTTT.

This sequence joins TRBV7-2 and TRBJ2-7; tentatively, D is TRBD2 (6 bases). The CDR3 extends over 14 amino acids. Germline CDR1 reads SGHTA; CDR2 reads FQGNSA. V gave up 2 bases and J gave up 6 bases, with 14 bases separating them. CDR3 amino acids: CASSLLVSGGEQYF. The CDR3 coding sequence is TGTGCCAGCAGCTTACTAGTATCCGGGGGCGAGCAGTACTTC.

As DNA, the CDR3 is TGTGCCAGCAGCCCCTGGACTAGCGGGACGAATGAGCAGTTCTTC. Translated, it gives CASSPWTSGTNEQFF. This chain connects TRBV5-4 to TRBJ2-1, with 12 bases fitting TRBD2. Germline V gene data show CDR1 as SGHNT and CDR2 as YYREEE (reference sequence). This CDR3 is 15 amino acids long. V dropped 4 bases and J dropped 7; count of bases not matched to a gene: 6.